These T cell receptor delta chains were read from a single sample in a study of gamma-delta T cells after stem cell transplantation. TCRdb processed the RT-PCR reads again with the CATT caller. The top ten clones hold 25% of a sample with 2,000 or so delta-chain clones, roughly 24% of them seen once. Sample: gamma-delta T cells. Receptor source: a human donor. It is not recorded whose cells these are; they may come from a transplant donor. Both conserved end residues are part of each CDR3. D genes are given only for firm matches. A row's size may be missing; if present it is once, few, many or a size class.

j_call,v_call,cdr3_length,d_call,clone_size,cdr3_nt,cdr3_aa
TRDJ1,TRDV2,16,TRDD3,.,TGTGCCTGTGGCCTATTGGGGGATACAAGCCCCGATAAACTCATCTTT,CACGLLGDTSPDKLIF
TRDJ1,TRDV1,21,TRDD3,few,TGTGCTCTTGGGGAACTGCCCCACATTGGGGGATATGGGGTTTACACCGATAAACTCATCTTT,CALGELPHIGGYGVYTDKLIF
TRDJ1,TRDV1,20,TRDD3,.,TGTGCTCTTGGGGAAATACCTCCCCCGCTGGGGGATAGGTACACCGATAAACTCATCTTT,CALGEIPPPLGDRYTDKLIF
TRDJ1,TRDV2,18,.,large,TGTGCCTGTGAGGAGTTAGGTGCTGGGGTACTGTACACCGATAAACTCATCTTT,CACEELGAGVLYTDKLIF
TRDJ1,TRDV2,19,TRDD3,medium-sized,TGTGCCTGTGCTCTTCTACGTACTGGGGGATACGCCCACACCGATAAACTCATCTTT,CACALLRTGGYAHTDKLIF
TRDJ1,TRDV1,23,TRDD3,.,TGTGCTCTTGGGGATCCTTCACCATGGAGACCTCGTACTGGGGGAAAGTACACCGATAAACTCATCTTT,CALGDPSPWRPRTGGKYTDKLIF
TRDJ1,TRDV2,19,TRDD3,large,TGTGCCTGTGACACGGTACTGGGGGATACGCGAGCCGCGGACGATAAACTCATCTTT,CACDTVLGDTRAADDKLIF
TRDJ1,TRDV2,26,TRDD3,medium-sized,TGTGCCTGTGACACCAACTTCCTACGAGAACTCACTATGACTGGGGGATACCCCCATAGCGCTGATAAACTCATCTTT,CACDTNFLRELTMTGGYPHSADKLIF
TRDJ3,TRDV2,16,.,large,TGTGCCTGTGACACCGCTGGGAACGGGGACACCCGACAGATGTTTTTC,CACDTAGNGDTRQMFF
TRDJ1,TRDV2,18,TRDD3,medium-sized,TGTGCCTGTGACAGACTGGGGGATAGTGGGGGGTACACCGATAAACTCATCTTT,CACDRLGDSGGYTDKLIF